This is a list of T cell receptor beta chains from one sample in a study of T-cell reconstitution after alpha-beta-depleted transplantation in children. From the PCR reads, TCRdb called clonotypes with MiXCR, one entry per CDR3 protein. The data show 500,000 to 650,000 distinct CDR3 sequences, under 15% seen once. Sequenced here: PBMCs, mostly from graft donor cells, sampled 360 days after TCRalphabeta/CD19-depleted stem cell transplant. These receptor sequences come from a male patient under 18 who had a stem cell transplant for acute myeloid leukemia, so the T cells may come from the graft donor. CDR3s include the opening cysteine and the closing phenylalanine or tryptophan. The D gene is left open where the match is weak. Clone size, where shown, is once, few, many, or a class for clones that have expanded.

CDR3 length: 15; clone size: many; V gene: TRBV7-3; J gene: TRBJ2-5; D gene: NA; CDR3 DNA: TGTGCCAGCAGCTTAAACGGGATTAGGGGCGAGACCCAGTACTTC; CDR3 protein: CASSLNGIRGETQYF
CDR3 length: 18; clone size: NA; V gene: TRBV6-2/TRBV6-3; J gene: TRBJ2-1; D gene: TRBD2; CDR3 DNA: TGTGCCAGCAGTCATCTAGGGGGAATAGCGGGAGTCCCCAATGAGCAGTTCTTC; CDR3 protein: CASSHLGGIAGVPNEQFF
CDR3 length: 15; clone size: few; V gene: TRBV5-6; J gene: TRBJ2-2; D gene: NA; CDR3 DNA: TGTGCCAGCAGCTTGGTGGTTACGAACACCGGGGAGCTGTTTTTT; CDR3 protein: CASSLVVTNTGELFF
CDR3 length: 15; clone size: few; V gene: TRBV20-1; J gene: TRBJ1-5; D gene: TRBD1; CDR3 DNA: TGCAGTGCTAGGGGACAGGTAGGGGGAAGTCAGCCCCAGCATTTT; CDR3 protein: CSARGQVGGSQPQHF
CDR3 length: 18; clone size: NA; V gene: TRBV15; J gene: TRBJ2-6; D gene: TRBD1; CDR3 DNA: TGTGCCACCAGCAGAGGGACAGGGAAAGCTTCTGGGGCCAACGTCCTGACTTTC; CDR3 protein: CATSRGTGKASGANVLTF
CDR3 length: 12; clone size: NA; V gene: TRBV20-1; J gene: TRBJ2-1; D gene: NA; CDR3 DNA: TGCAGTGCTAGAAAACGGTACAATGAGCAGTTCTTC; CDR3 protein: CSARKRYNEQFF
CDR3 length: 15; clone size: NA; V gene: TRBV6-5; J gene: TRBJ2-1; D gene: NA; CDR3 DNA: TGTGCCAGCAGTTACCTAGGAGCTTTTAACAATGAGCAGTTCTTC; CDR3 protein: CASSYLGAFNNEQFF
CDR3 length: 14; clone size: many; V gene: TRBV5-1; J gene: TRBJ2-1; D gene: NA; CDR3 DNA: TGCGCCAGCAGGTCTGCTATACCCGACAATGAGCAGTTCTTC; CDR3 protein: CASRSAIPDNEQFF
CDR3 length: 10; clone size: many; V gene: TRBV10-1; J gene: TRBJ2-5; D gene: NA; CDR3 DNA: TGCGCCAGCATCCAAGAGACCCAGTACTTC; CDR3 protein: CASIQETQYF
CDR3 length: 14; clone size: few; V gene: TRBV27; J gene: TRBJ2-7; D gene: TRBD2; CDR3 DNA: TGTGCCAGCAAGATAGCGGGTGCTGGCGGCGAGCAGTACTTC; CDR3 protein: CASKIAGAGGEQYF
CDR3 length: 15; clone size: NA; V gene: TRBV18; J gene: TRBJ2-1; D gene: TRBD2; CDR3 DNA: TGTGCCAGCTCATTTCTAGCGGGTGTTGGTGATGAGCAGTTCTTC; CDR3 protein: CASSFLAGVGDEQFF
CDR3 length: 16; clone size: few; V gene: TRBV12-3/TRBV12-4; J gene: TRBJ2-1; D gene: TRBD2; CDR3 DNA: TGTGCCAGCAGTTTAGAGTTAGCGGGACGGTACAATGAGCAGTTCTTC; CDR3 protein: CASSLELAGRYNEQFF
CDR3 length: 14; clone size: few; V gene: TRBV9; J gene: TRBJ2-7; D gene: NA; CDR3 DNA: TGTGCCAGCAGCGTAGGCGGGAATGGCAACGAGCAGTACTTC; CDR3 protein: CASSVGGNGNEQYF
CDR3 length: 21; clone size: NA; V gene: TRBV12-3/TRBV12-4; J gene: TRBJ2-4; D gene: TRBD2; CDR3 DNA: TGTGCCAGCAGTTTCCGGTCCGGACTAGCGGGAGGGGGGCTAGCCAAAAACATTCAGTACTTC; CDR3 protein: CASSFRSGLAGGGLAKNIQYF
CDR3 length: 14; clone size: NA; V gene: TRBV7-9; J gene: TRBJ1-4; D gene: NA; CDR3 DNA: TGTGCCAGCAGCCTTCGGGTTACGAATGAAAAACTGTTTTTT; CDR3 protein: CASSLRVTNEKLFF
CDR3 length: 12; clone size: NA; V gene: TRBV3-1; J gene: TRBJ2-1; D gene: TRBD2; CDR3 DNA: TGTGCCAGCAGCCACGGACTAGCCGAGCAGTTCTTC; CDR3 protein: CASSHGLAEQFF
CDR3 length: 15; clone size: NA; V gene: TRBV9; J gene: TRBJ2-2; D gene: NA; CDR3 DNA: TGTGCCAGCAGCGATAGGGGGACTCTCACCGGGGAGCTGTTTTTT; CDR3 protein: CASSDRGTLTGELFF
CDR3 length: 16; clone size: many; V gene: TRBV29-1; J gene: TRBJ2-7; D gene: TRBD1; CDR3 DNA: TGCAGCGTTGAAGACCGAGACAGGGGGATCTCCTACGAGCAGTACTTC; CDR3 protein: CSVEDRDRGISYEQYF
CDR3 length: 16; clone size: NA; V gene: TRBV12-3/TRBV12-4; J gene: TRBJ2-7; D gene: NA; CDR3 DNA: TGTGCCAGCAGTTTTAACTCAGGACTGTTCTCCTACGAGCAGTACTTC; CDR3 protein: CASSFNSGLFSYEQYF
CDR3 length: 16; clone size: few; V gene: TRBV5-1; J gene: TRBJ2-1; D gene: TRBD2; CDR3 DNA: TGCGCCAGCAGCTTGACGCTAGCGGGTTCCTACAATGAGCAGTTCTTC; CDR3 protein: CASSLTLAGSYNEQFF
CDR3 length: 16; clone size: few; V gene: TRBV7-2; J gene: TRBJ2-1; D gene: TRBD2; CDR3 DNA: TGTGCCAGCAGCTTAGCGGCGCTAGCGGGACTAGATGAGCAGTTCTTC; CDR3 protein: CASSLAALAGLDEQFF
CDR3 length: 14; clone size: NA; V gene: TRBV5-1; J gene: TRBJ2-3; D gene: NA; CDR3 DNA: TGCGCCAGCAGCTTTCGGGGTCCCACAGATACGCAGTATTTT; CDR3 protein: CASSFRGPTDTQYF